A selection of T cell receptor beta chains follows, all from one sample in a study of a mutant IDH1 vaccine in newly diagnosed glioma. The repertoire was sequenced with immunoSEQ multiplex PCR; TCRdb's copy has only in-frame clones and lacks some. Found here are about 29,000 clones, 65% to 80% of them singletons; the top ten hold 6.5% to 9.5%. These receptors' antigens are unknown. The sample here was PBMCs, taken from a glioma patient whose treatment included an IDH1 peptide vaccine. Receptor source: a man over 45 with glioma. The CDR3 runs from the conserved cysteine through the conserved F or W. Fields, in order: clone size, V gene, J gene, CDR3 protein. Size values are once, few and many counts, or a class for expanded clones, and some rows have none.

.,TRBV7-9,TRBJ2-7,CASSQRQGAYEQYF
.,TRBV5-1,TRBJ1-4,CASSPKGLFLEKLFF
.,TRBV6-1,TRBJ1-5,CASSEVSNQPQHF
.,TRBV5-6,TRBJ2-1,CASRGDFLNEQFF
.,TRBV5-5,TRBJ1-5,CASSWGWGADQPQHF
.,TRBV5-1,TRBJ1-5,CASSLSGHNQPQHF
.,TRBV4-1,TRBJ2-7,CASSQAGSGGEQYF
.,TRBV28,TRBJ2-7,CASIAPDGTDYEQYF
once,TRBV5-4,TRBJ2-7,CASSSQRGGGYEQYF
.,TRBV2,TRBJ2-3,CASTLSWASDTQYF
.,TRBV6-1,TRBJ1-5,CASSGGQGLYQPQHF
.,TRBV5-1,TRBJ2-2,CASSYQGNTGELFF
.,TRBV2,TRBJ1-6,CASSEVRLLHF
.,TRBV29-1,TRBJ2-2,CSVLRGGWTGELFF
few,TRBV2,TRBJ1-1,CASSEETYWDTEAFF
.,TRBV29-1,TRBJ2-5,CSTDPEGLETQYF
.,TRBV6-1,TRBJ1-4,CASTLGGEVDEKLFF
.,TRBV9,TRBJ2-7,CASSEGTDYAYEQYF
.,TRBV29-1,TRBJ2-7,CSVEMTSSSEQYF
.,TRBV27,TRBJ1-2,CASSLSGQGYGYTF
.,TRBV7-2,TRBJ2-7,CASSLKGQGVWEQYF
few,TRBV30,TRBJ1-5,CAWSVREGQPQHF